Listed here are 29 T cell receptor beta chains from one sample, sequenced in a study of cytomegalovirus exposure and HLA in healthy donors. PCR was performed using 60 Vbeta and 13 Jbeta primers. Generated by immunoSEQ multiplex PCR, the TCRdb table keeps only in-frame clones and is missing some. Its table lists 40,000 to 50,000 clones. Material for sequencing was PBMCs. All receptors derive from a woman aged 40 to 49 in good health and CMV-seronegative.

This clone is medium-sized (0.01 to 0.1%) by frequency. CDR3 nucleotides: TGTGCCAGCAGCTCCCAACCGGGACTAGCTAATGAGCAGTTCTTC. It is translated as CASSSQPGLANEQFF. The V and J genes are TRBV4-2 and TRBJ2-1; 9 positions agree with TRBD2. V shed 5 bases and J 7 bases; nucleotides not matched to a gene: 9. The CDR3 runs 15 residues. Germline V CDR1 and CDR2: LGHNA, YNFKEQ.

The chain joins TRBV10-3 to TRBJ1-3, with D perhaps TRBD1 (6 bases). The CDR3 spans 16 residues. Germline V gene lookup returns CDR1 ENHRY and CDR2 SYGVKD. V lost 9 bases and J lost 0, with 18 bases in between. This CDR3 reads CAIGGQNTLSGNTIYF. CDR3 bases: TGTGCCATTGGCGGACAGAACACGCTCTCTGGAAACACCATATATTTT.

J is TRBJ1-1 and V is TRBV11-2; D gene uncertain. V lost 4 bases and J lost 6, with 9 bases in between. Germline loops: CDR1 SGHAT, CDR2 FQNNGV. The CDR3 is 12 residues long. CDR3 residues: CASSSGRAEAFF. The CDR3 DNA follows: TGTGCCAGCAGCTCGGGTAGAGCTGAAGCTTTCTTT.

The J gene is TRBJ1-6, the V gene TRBV6-6; no reliable D call. The CDR3 is 15 amino acids. Trimming took 2 bases from V and 10 from J, leaving 15 bases between them. Germline V gene lookup returns CDR1 MNHNY and CDR2 SVGAGI (reference sequence). The chain's CDR3 is CASSYAQSGESPLHF. DNA for the CDR3: TGTGCCAGCAGTTACGCACAGAGCGGGGAATCACCCCTCCACTTT.

V gene TRBV11-2 combines with J gene TRBJ2-4; a weak D match, TRBD2 (5 bases). The V end was cut by 5 bases, the J end by 9 bases, with 17 bases between. Germline lookup yields CDR1 SGHAT and CDR2 FQNNGV. The CDR3 consists of 14 residues. The CDR3 bases are TGTGCCAGCAGCAAGGAAAGGGAGATAGGCATTCAGTACTTC. Amino acids: CASSKEREIGIQYF.

This rearrangement joins TRBV2 to TRBJ2-5; 10 bases are shared with TRBD1. V lost 7 bases to trimming and J lost 9 bases; unmatched junction nucleotides: 5. This CDR3 comprises 12 residues. Germline V CDR1 and CDR2: SNHLY, FYNNEI. The CDR3 loop is CASMDRGNSQYF. CDR3 DNA sequence: TGTGCCAGCATGGACAGGGGGAATTCCCAGTACTTC.

The chain recombines TRBV6-6 with TRBJ1-1; 12 positions agree with TRBD1. There are 14 residues in the CDR3. Germline trimming cut 7 bases from V and 7 bases from J; bases unmatched to any gene: 7. Germline V gene data show CDR1 as MNHNY and CDR2 as SVGAGI (reference sequence). The CDR3 coding sequence is TGTGCCAGCACCTCCGGGACAGGGGGCAGTGAAGCTTTCTTT. Protein product: CASTSGTGGSEAFF.

The chain couples TRBV12-5 to TRBJ1-5, with 9 bases that match TRBD1. V lost 4 bases to trimming and J lost 1 base; unmatched junction nucleotides: 2. The CDR3 has 15 residues. Germline V gene sequence: CDR1 LGHNT, CDR2 FRNRAP. The CDR3 sequence: CASGSGQGSNQPQHF. CDR3 DNA sequence: TGTGCTAGTGGTTCGGGACAGGGAAGCAATCAGCCCCAGCATTTT.

The chain couples TRBV19 to TRBJ1-2; the match to TRBD1 covers 12 bases. Germline V gives CDR1 LNHDA, CDR2 SQIVND (reference sequence). Germline trimming cut 1 base from V and 5 bases from J; bases unmatched to any gene: 5. The CDR3 totals 16 residues. The CDR3 region is CASSIGGQGAIYGYTF. DNA for the CDR3: TGTGCCAGTAGTATAGGGGGACAGGGGGCAATTTATGGCTACACCTTC.

The CDR3 loop is CASSQYLAGYNEQFF. The CDR3 DNA is TGTGCCAGCAGCCAATATCTAGCGGGGTACAATGAGCAGTTCTTC. This chain joins TRBV4-2 and TRBJ2-1, with 9 bases aligning to TRBD2. V was pared by 2 bases and J by 4 bases, with 3 bases of the junction left unmatched. Germline-derived CDR1 and CDR2 are LGHNA and YNFKEQ. The CDR3 is 15 residues long.

V gene TRBV5-1 combines with J gene TRBJ2-1; D gene ambiguous. The CDR3 sequence is 13 residues long. Germline CDR1 SGHRS, CDR2 YFSETQ. V was shortened by 0 bases and J by 5 bases, with 6 bases between the two germline ends. This chain's CDR3 is CASSLASDNEQFF. The CDR3 DNA follows: TGCGCCAGCAGCTTGGCCAGCGACAATGAGCAGTTCTTC.

The V call is TRBV7-2, the J call TRBJ1-2, with D tentatively TRBD1 (5 bases). CDR1 and CDR2 from the germline V gene are SGHTA and FQGNSA. Trimming pared 7 bases from V and 4 bases from J, leaving 13 bases between. The CDR3 contains 13 residues. The CDR3 reads CASTPPGFYGYTF. Here the CDR3 DNA reads TGTGCCAGCACCCCACCAGGGTTCTATGGCTACACCTTC.

This rearrangement joins TRBV7-2 to TRBJ2-2; 8 nucleotides agree with TRBD1. CDR3 length: 15 residues. The J segment lost 5 bases and the V segment lost 5 bases, leaving 7 bases of the junction unmatched. Germline loops: CDR1 SGHTA, CDR2 FQGNSA. The CDR3 loop is CASSRDRGGTGELFF. The CDR3 DNA follows: TGTGCCAGCAGCCGAGACAGGGGTGGGACCGGGGAGCTGTTTTTT.

CDR3 residues: CASSFSGDSPLHF. CDR3 nucleotides: TGTGCCAGCAGCTTTTCCGGGGATTCACCCCTCCACTTT. The chain carries TRBV5-8 and TRBJ1-6, with D hard to call. The germline gives CDR1 SGHTS, CDR2 YDEGEE. Trimming removed 2 bases at V and 8 bases at J, with 8 bases between. The CDR3 is 13 amino acids. Using reference TRBV5-8 and TRBJ1-6 for the parts outside the CDR3, the full variable domain is EAGVTQSPTHLIKTRGQQATLRCSPISGHTSVYWYQQALGLGLQFLLWYDEGEERNRGNFPPRFSGRQFPNYSSELNVNALELEDSALYLCASSFSGDSPLHFGNGTRLTVT.

The chain couples TRBV4-1 to TRBJ2-4, with D perhaps matching TRBD1 (5 bases). The germline V gene encodes CDR1 MGHRA and CDR2 YSYEKL. V lost 2 bases and J lost 1, with 24 bases in between. The CDR3 totals 20 residues. Here the CDR3 reads CASSQPGIKGRGMAKNIQYF. Written as DNA, the CDR3 is TGCGCCAGCAGCCAACCAGGGATTAAAGGAAGGGGCATGGCCAAAAACATTCAGTACTTC.

CDR3 protein: CASSLIPGIGEKLFF. DNA for the CDR3: TGTGCCAGCAGCTTGATTCCGGGGATTGGTGAAAAACTGTTTTTT. The chain employs TRBV5-5 and TRBJ1-4; D ambiguous. V dropped 1 base and J dropped 7 bases, with 14 bases sitting between them. CDR1 is SGHKS and CDR2 is YYEKEE in the germline V gene (reference sequence). The CDR3 runs 15 residues.

This chain joins TRBV4-3 and TRBJ2-2, with D possibly being TRBD1 (6 bases). Trimming removed 6 bases at V and 0 bases at J, with 8 bases between. Germline V gene sequence: CDR1 LGHNA, CDR2 YSLEER. CDR3 length: 14 amino acids. The DNA for the CDR3 is TGCGCCAGCAGGGACAGTGCGAACACCGGGGAGCTGTTTTTT. Its translation: CASRDSANTGELFF.

The CDR3 reads CASSLQGPDQPQHF. The CDR3 coding sequence is TGTGCCAGCAGTTTACAGGGGCCTGATCAGCCCCAGCATTTT. The chain couples TRBV27 to TRBJ1-5, with D tentatively TRBD1 (6 bases). With 2 bases removed from V and 5 bases from J, the gap between germline ends came to 10 bases. The CDR3 totals 14 residues. Looked up from germline, CDR1 is MNHEY and CDR2 is SMNVEV (reference sequence).

The chain recombines TRBV19 with TRBJ1-2, with a possible D match to TRBD1 (5 bases). This CDR3 has 14 amino acids. Looked up from germline, CDR1 is LNHDA and CDR2 is SQIVND (reference sequence). V was pared by 7 bases and J by 7 bases, with 19 bases between. CDR3 coding DNA: TGTGCCAGTATTCCTGGACAAGTCAGTGGTGGCTACACCTTC. It translates to CASIPGQVSGGYTF.

The rearrangement joins TRBV6-1 to TRBJ1-3; TRBD1 agrees at 7 bases. The V gene end was trimmed by 4 bases and the J gene end by 0 bases; junction bases not matched to a gene: 6. CDR1 is MNHNS and CDR2 is SASEGT in the germline V gene. The CDR3 spans 16 residues. CDR3 region: CASSAGQDPSGNTIYF. CDR3 nucleotide sequence: TGTGCCAGCAGTGCCGGACAGGATCCCTCTGGAAACACCATATATTTT.

With regard to this clone: At the DNA level, this CDR3 is encoded by other sequences in the same sample as well. V is TRBV29-1 and J is TRBJ1-2, with TRBD1 matching 7 bases. The V gene end was trimmed by 4 bases and the J gene end by 0 bases; junction bases not matched to a gene: 2. CDR1 and CDR2 (germline): SQVTM, ANQGSEA. The CDR3 runs to 13 residues. This chain's CDR3 is CSVGQGANYGYTF. The CDR3 DNA reads as TGCAGCGTTGGACAGGGAGCTAACTATGGCTACACCTTC.

This sequence joins TRBV5-1 and TRBJ2-5, with 7 bases that match TRBD1. The CDR3 length is 13 residues. With V trimmed by 4 bases and J by 7 bases, 7 bases remained unmatched. Germline V CDR1 and CDR2: SGHRS, YFSETQ. The DNA of the CDR3 is TGCGCCAGCAGCGAGGACAGGATGGGGACCCAGTACTTC. Amino acids: CASSEDRMGTQYF.

The V gene is TRBV19, the J gene TRBJ1-2; 8 bases agree with TRBD1. From germline, CDR1 is LNHDA and CDR2 SQIVND (reference sequence). V shed 10 bases, J shed 4 bases, and the junction held 11 bases outside the gene matches. The CDR3 spans 14 residues. This CDR3 reads CATTGEGLLYGYTF. CDR3 bases: TGTGCCACGACAGGGGAGGGCCTTCTCTATGGCTACACCTTC.

This sequence joins TRBV9 and TRBJ2-7; maybe TRBD2 (6 bases). Deletions cut 0 bases from V and 2 bases from J, with 12 bases between. The CDR3 spans 15 residues. Germline loops: CDR1 SGDLS, CDR2 YYNGEE. CDR3 in DNA: TGTGCCAGCAGCGTAGGGAGGGACGGTGCCTACGAGCAGTACTTC. Translation gives CASSVGRDGAYEQYF.

The chain employs TRBV27 and TRBJ1-5; D remains ambiguous. CDR1 is MNHEY and CDR2 is SMNVEV in the germline V gene (reference sequence). V gave up 5 bases and J gave up 5 bases, with 16 bases separating them. The CDR3 has 15 amino acids. This chain's CDR3 is CASSRSRLGDQPQHF. In DNA form, the CDR3 reads TGTGCCAGCAGTCGGTCGCGTCTGGGAGATCAGCCCCAGCATTTT.

V and J are TRBV19 and TRBJ1-3; 9 bases line up with TRBD1. Germline CDR1 reads LNHDA; CDR2 reads SQIVND (reference sequence). The CDR3 length is 14 residues. V was clipped by 7 bases and J by 3 bases; unmatched bases: 4. The CDR3 reads CASKGTGSGNTIYF. The CDR3 region has the DNA TGTGCCAGTAAAGGGACAGGGAGTGGAAACACCATATATTTT.

The rearrangement joins TRBV4-1 to TRBJ2-3; perhaps TRBD2 as D (5 bases). This CDR3 has 16 residues. Trimming pared 0 bases from V and 3 bases from J, leaving 13 bases between. CDR1 is MGHRA, CDR2 YSYEKL, per germline. The CDR3: CASSQDVRGFTDTQYF. The CDR3 nucleotides are TGCGCCAGCAGCCAAGATGTCCGGGGTTTTACAGATACGCAGTATTTT.

With respect to this clone: One end of the junction varies from germline; a read error may be responsible. This chain connects TRBV18 to TRBJ2-7, with 7 bases matching TRBD2. CDR1 is KGHSH and CDR2 is LQKENI in the germline V gene. This CDR3 spans 13 amino acids. The chain's CDR3 is CASSPPGGERRQF. DNA for the CDR3: TGTGCCAGCTCACCACCGGGGGGGGAAAGGCGCCAATTC.

V and J are TRBV7-3 and TRBJ2-1; unclear D gene. Germline CDR1 is SGHTA and CDR2 is FQGTGA. The V end lost 6 bases, the J end lost 10 bases, and 13 bases lay between the germline ends. CDR3 size: 12 residues. CDR3 loop: CASSELTREQFF. DNA of the CDR3: TGTGCCAGCAGTGAGTTGACGAGGGAGCAGTTCTTC. Full variable domain (remainder filled in from reference TRBV7-3 and TRBJ2-1): GAGVSQTPSNKVTEKGKYVELRCDPISGHTALYWYRQSLGQGPEFLIYFQGTGAADDSGLPNDRFFAVRPEGSVSTLKIQRTERGDSAVYLCASSELTREQFFGPGTRLTVL.